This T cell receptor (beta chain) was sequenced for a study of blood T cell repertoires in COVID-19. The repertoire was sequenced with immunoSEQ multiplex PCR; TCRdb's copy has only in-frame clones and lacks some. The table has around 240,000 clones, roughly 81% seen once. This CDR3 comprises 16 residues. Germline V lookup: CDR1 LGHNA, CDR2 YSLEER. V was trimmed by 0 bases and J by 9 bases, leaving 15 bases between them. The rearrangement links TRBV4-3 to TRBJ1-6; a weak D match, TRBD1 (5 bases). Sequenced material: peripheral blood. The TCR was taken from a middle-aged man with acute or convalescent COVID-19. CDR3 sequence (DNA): TGCGCCAGCAGCCAAGATCGTCCGGGGGGGACTTCACCCCTCCACTTT. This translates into CASSQDRPGGTSPLHF.